A selection of T cell receptor beta chains follows, all from one sample in a study of blood T cell repertoires in COVID-19. Here immunoSEQ multiplex PCR was the method, and the copy in TCRdb shows in-frame clones only, minus some. The sample gives about 400,000 clones, approximately 89% of which show up once; about 1.8% is in the top ten. Material: PBMCs or T cells enriched from blood (not recorded which). The source is a woman in her thirties who had recovered from COVID-19. Both conserved end residues are part of each CDR3. D genes are given only for firm matches. Some rows have no size entry. The others give once, few or many, or a class for an expanded clone.

V gene	J gene	D gene	clone size	CDR3 protein	CDR3 DNA
TRBV5-4	TRBJ2-1	-	many	CASSRKGGSEQFF	TGTGCCAGCAGCCGGAAAGGGGGAAGTGAGCAGTTCTTC
TRBV5-1	TRBJ2-7	TRBD2	once	CASSIGLAGGSRSSYEQYF	TGCGCCAGCAGCATAGGACTAGCGGGGGGTAGTCGCTCGTCTTACGAGCAGTACTTC
TRBV6-5	TRBJ1-5	TRBD1	-	CASRAGGRQPQHF	TGTGCCAGCAGAGCAGGGGGTCGGCAGCCCCAGCATTTT
TRBV7-9	TRBJ2-7	TRBD2	-	CASSGGAGLNEQYF	TGTGCCAGCAGCGGGGGAGCGGGGCTTAACGAGCAGTACTTC
TRBV9	TRBJ1-6	-	-	CASSVGAASNSPLHF	TGTGCCAGCAGCGTAGGCGCAGCTAGTAATTCACCCCTCCACTTT
TRBV27	TRBJ1-1	TRBD1	-	CASSKPTGGNTEAFF	TGTGCCAGCAGTAAACCGACAGGGGGGAACACTGAAGCTTTCTTT
TRBV7-9	TRBJ2-1	TRBD2	-	CASSATSGIESNEQFF	TGTGCCAGCAGCGCCACTAGCGGCATCGAGTCCAATGAGCAGTTCTTC
TRBV25-1	TRBJ2-7	-	-	CASSAPLAGEQYF	TGTGCCAGCAGTGCCCCCCTCGCGGGTGAGCAGTACTTC
TRBV4-1	TRBJ2-7	-	-	CASSQDRYEQYF	TGCGCCAGCAGCCAAGACCGGTACGAGCAGTACTTC
TRBV28	TRBJ2-7	TRBD1	-	CASSFRDRATEQYF	TGTGCCAGCAGTTTTCGCGACAGGGCGACCGAGCAGTACTTC
TRBV19	TRBJ2-5	-	-	CASSIGQGGGIETQYF	TGTGCCAGTAGTATCGGGCAGGGTGGGGGCATCGAGACCCAGTACTTC
TRBV19	TRBJ1-5	-	-	CASRQGGQPQHF	TGTGCCAGTAGACAAGGGGGTCAGCCCCAGCATTTT
TRBV12-3/TRBV12-4	TRBJ1-1	-	-	CASSLAGTGEAFF	TGTGCCAGCAGTTTGGCGGGAACGGGTGAAGCTTTCTTT
TRBV27	TRBJ2-2	-	-	CASSLQAVLNTGELFF	TGTGCCAGCAGTTTACAGGCAGTCTTGAACACCGGGGAGCTGTTTTTT
TRBV30	TRBJ1-5	TRBD1	-	CAWSVARGHLSNQPQHF	TGTGCCTGGAGTGTAGCCAGGGGGCATCTTAGCAATCAGCCCCAGCATTTT
TRBV5-1	TRBJ1-1	TRBD1	once	CASQQGALDTEAFF	TGCGCCAGTCAACAGGGGGCTTTAGACACTGAAGCTTTCTTT
TRBV10-3	TRBJ1-2	-	-	CAISESEYYGYTF	TGTGCCATCAGTGAATCAGAATACTATGGCTACACCTTC
TRBV18	TRBJ1-5	-	once	CASSPRAMGAGQPQHF	TGTGCCAGCTCCCCGCGGGCAATGGGGGCTGGACAGCCCCAGCATTTT
TRBV20-1	TRBJ2-1	TRBD2	-	CSASDAGTSSYNEQFF	TGCAGTGCTAGTGATGCCGGGACTAGCTCGTACAATGAGCAGTTCTTC
TRBV18	TRBJ2-7	TRBD2	-	CASSFGTSGREQYF	TGTGCCAGCTCGTTTGGGACTAGCGGTCGCGAGCAGTACTTC
TRBV28	TRBJ2-4	-	-	CASSFKGSGYF	TGTGCCAGCAGTTTTAAGGGGTCGGGGTACTTC
TRBV7-8	TRBJ1-4	TRBD1	-	CASSLGGTGQSNEKLFF	TGTGCCAGCAGCTTAGGGGGGACAGGACAGAGTAATGAAAAACTGTTTTTT
TRBV29-1	TRBJ1-2	-	-	CSVQSGVGYGYTF	TGCAGCGTTCAGTCAGGGGTGGGCTATGGCTACACCTTC
TRBV7-2	TRBJ2-3	-	once	CASSLGPGTDTQYF	TGTGCCAGCAGCTTAGGTCCAGGCACAGATACGCAGTATTTT
TRBV6-5	TRBJ1-1	-	-	CASSYTAVRSEAFF	TGTGCCAGCAGCTACACGGCGGTAAGAAGCGAAGCTTTCTTT